Shown below are 16 T cell receptor beta chains from a single sample sequenced in a study of T cell responses to AZD1222 COVID-19 vaccine. Sequencing was performed with immunoSEQ multiplex PCR; in TCRdb, only in-frame clones are kept and a portion is missing. Of roughly 140,000 clones in the sample, under 95% were seen once. The sample consisted of peripheral blood, taken on day 0 of AZD1222 vaccination. The receptors were sampled from an adult in good health.

The chain combines TRBV2 with TRBJ2-5; 10 bases fit TRBD2. The CDR3 has 14 amino acids. Trimming at V came to 6 bases and at J to 2 bases, leaving 3 bases not matched to a gene. Per germline, CDR1 SNHLY and CDR2 FYNNEI. CDR3 in amino acids: CASSQGLAQETQYF. The CDR3 coding sequence is TGTGCCAGCAGCCAGGGACTAGCGCAAGAGACCCAGTACTTC.

V usage is TRBV6-5 and J usage is TRBJ1-1, with D hard to call. This CDR3 has 15 residues. Germline V CDR1 and CDR2: MNHEY, SVGAGI. Trimming pared 0 bases from V and 4 bases from J, leaving 12 bases between. For the CDR3, the DNA is TGTGCCAGCAGTTACTCGTCGCGGTTGGGCACTGAAGCTTTCTTT. Residues: CASSYSSRLGTEAFF.

V usage is TRBV27 and J usage is TRBJ1-6; D is unresolved. This CDR3 is built from 13 residues. Per germline, CDR1 MNHEY and CDR2 SMNVEV (reference sequence). Trimming shortened V by 7 bases and J by 0 bases, and 4 bases separated the two germline ends. The CDR3 sequence: CASKSSYNSPLHF. In nucleotides, the CDR3 is TGTGCCAGCAAAAGCTCCTATAATTCACCCCTCCACTTT.

This clone was recorded only once. The genes are TRBV11-2 and TRBJ2-2; D call uncertain. The CDR3 length is 15 residues. Looked up from germline, CDR1 is SGHAT and CDR2 is FQNNGV. The V end was cut by 1 base, the J end by 0 bases, with 6 bases between. CDR3: CASSLGRANTGELFF. CDR3 DNA sequence: TGTGCCAGCAGCTTAGGGCGAGCGAACACCGGGGAGCTGTTTTTT.

The rearrangement links TRBV7-9 to TRBJ1-1, with D possibly TRBD1 on 6 matching bases. The CDR3 totals 13 residues. The V gene's germline CDR1 is SEHNR and CDR2 FQNEAQ (reference sequence). V was trimmed by 1 base and J by 9 bases, leaving 12 bases between them. The CDR3 sequence: CASSLEGGSKAFF. The CDR3 nucleotides read TGTGCCAGCAGCTTAGAGGGGGGTTCTAAAGCTTTCTTT.

This clone was seen only a few times. V usage is TRBV4-3 and J usage is TRBJ1-2; D is uncertain. Germline V gene sequence: CDR1 LGHNA, CDR2 YSLEER. V lost 6 bases and J 0 bases, leaving 11 bases between the germline ends. The CDR3 runs to 14 residues. The CDR3 protein is CASSYRPTNYGYTF. CDR3 nucleotides: TGCGCCAGCAGTTACCGCCCGACTAACTATGGCTACACCTTC.

This clone showed up just once. This rearrangement joins TRBV5-8 to TRBJ1-6, with 8 bases identical to TRBD1. The V gene end was trimmed by 3 bases and the J gene end by 10 bases; junction bases not matched to a gene: 6. Germline-derived CDR1 and CDR2 are SGHTS and YDEGEE. The CDR3 has 14 amino acids. CDR3 nucleotide sequence: TGTGCCAGCAGCTCTGACAGGGGTGACTCACCCCTCCACTTT. Residues: CASSSDRGDSPLHF. The variable domain in full, completed from reference TRBV5-8 and TRBJ1-6, reads EAGVTQSPTHLIKTRGQQATLRCSPISGHTSVYWYQQALGLGLQFLLWYDEGEERNRGNFPPRFSGRQFPNYSSELNVNALELEDSALYLCASSSDRGDSPLHFGNGTRLTVT.

The rearrangement joins TRBV7-6 to TRBJ2-5; tentatively, D is TRBD1 (5 bases). V was clipped by 7 bases and J by 4 bases, with 13 bases between them. The CDR3 contains 13 residues. Germline V CDR1 and CDR2: SGHVS, FNYEAQ. In DNA form, the CDR3 reads TGTGCCAGCAAGCCAGGGCTACGAGAGACCCAGTACTTC. This sequence encodes CASKPGLRETQYF.

The chain carries TRBV6-6 and TRBJ2-7, with 9 positions matching TRBD2. The CDR3 runs to 14 residues. The junction had 10 bases not matched to a gene; V was cut back by 9 bases and J by 4 bases. CDR1 is MNHNY and CDR2 is SVGAGI in the germline V gene (reference sequence). CDR3 residues: CASSLSGRGYEQYF. CDR3 bases: TGTGCCAGTTCCCTTAGCGGGAGAGGGTACGAGCAGTACTTC.

The V and J genes are TRBV28 and TRBJ1-6; maybe TRBD1 (5 bases). Trimming stripped 8 bases from V and 9 bases from J, with 20 bases between. Looked up from germline, CDR1 is MDHEN and CDR2 is SYDVKM. This CDR3 is built from 15 residues. The DNA for the CDR3 is TGTGCCAGCTTCACCGGGACGCTCCGACGTTCACCCCTCCACTTT. Its protein product is CASFTGTLRRSPLHF.

The chain uses TRBV7-6 and TRBJ2-1; D is possibly TRBD2 (6 bases). Trimming cost V 5 bases and J 2 bases, with 16 bases left between them. Per germline, CDR1 SGHVS and CDR2 FNYEAQ. The CDR3 length is 16 residues. CDR3 sequence: CASSLRGGRAYNEQFF. CDR3 DNA sequence: TGTGCCAGCAGCCTAAGGGGAGGACGCGCCTACAATGAGCAGTTCTTC.

The chain couples TRBV4-3 to TRBJ2-7; 7 bases are shared with TRBD2. The CDR3 runs to 16 residues. With V trimmed by 0 bases and J by 0 bases, 5 bases remained unmatched. Germline V gene sequence: CDR1 LGHNA, CDR2 YSLEER. CDR3 region: CASSQEPAGSSYEQYF. The CDR3 nucleotides read TGCGCCAGCAGCCAAGAACCAGCGGGGAGCTCCTACGAGCAGTACTTC.

The CDR3 nucleotides are TGTGCCAGCAGCTTTACTGGAAGTCGAGATCAGCCCCAGCATTTT. Amino acids: CASSFTGSRDQPQHF. The chain links TRBV5-5 to TRBJ1-5; D gene unclear. V lost 2 bases, J lost 5 bases, and 14 bases lay in between. There are 15 residues in the CDR3. Germline V CDR1 and CDR2: SGHKS, YYEKEE (reference sequence). The full variable domain, in which reference TRBV5-5 and TRBJ1-5 provide the parts outside the CDR3, is DAGVTQSPTHLIKTRGQQVTLRCSPISGHKSVSWYQQVLGQGPQFIFQYYEKEERGRGNFPDRFSARQFPNYSSELNVNALLLGDSALYLCASSFTGSRDQPQHFGDGTRLSIL.

V gene TRBV29-1 combines with J gene TRBJ2-1; tentatively, D is TRBD2 (7 bases). Germline values: CDR1 SQVTM, CDR2 ANQGSEA. This CDR3 is built from 12 residues. The V end lost 2 bases, the J end lost 12 bases, and 14 bases lay between the germline ends. The chain's CDR3 is CSVERGGPGQFF. The CDR3 coding sequence is TGCAGCGTTGAACGCGGGGGCCCAGGGCAGTTCTTC.

The V gene is TRBV12-3 or TRBV12-4, the J gene TRBJ2-1; no clear D gene. Trimming shortened V by 3 bases and J by 10 bases, and 7 bases separated the two germline ends. This CDR3 has 11 residues. The CDR3 protein is CASSFSQEQFF. The CDR3 DNA is TGTGCCAGCAGTTTTTCCCAGGAGCAGTTCTTC.

The chain carries TRBV3-1 (or the pseudogene TRBV3-2) and TRBJ1-1; a possible D gene is TRBD1 (5 bases). V was pared by 3 bases and J by 1 base, with 9 bases between. Per germline, CDR1 LGHDT and CDR2 YNNKEL (reference sequence). The CDR3 has 14 residues. DNA for the CDR3: TGTGCCAGCAGCCAGGAAGACAGGAACACTGAAGCTTTCTTT. Protein sequence: CASSQEDRNTEAFF.